One and the same sample provided the 22 T cell receptor beta chains below, sequenced in a study of CD8 T cells in Susac syndrome. With random hexamers, 0.5 to 1 ug RNA was reverse transcribed. TCRdb analysed the immunoSEQ multiplex PCR reads with MiXCR anew, one entry per CDR3 protein. The data show more than 120,000 distinct CDR3 sequences, with roughly 94% seen just once and roughly 0.083% held by the top ten. Specimen: CD4+ T cells from PBMCs. These receptors were obtained from a human donor in good health.

V is TRBV19 and J is TRBJ2-4, with 11 positions matching TRBD1. The length of the CDR3 is 15 residues. Per germline, CDR1 LNHDA and CDR2 SQIVND (reference sequence). V was pared by 6 bases and J by 6 bases, with 7 bases of the junction left unmatched. Here the CDR3 reads CASSPGQGAGNIQYF. CDR3 nucleotide sequence: TGTGCCAGTAGCCCCGGACAGGGGGCGGGAAACATTCAGTACTTC.

The chain uses TRBV11-2 and TRBJ2-4; D call uncertain. V dropped 5 bases and J dropped 7 bases, with 6 bases sitting between them. Germline V lookup: CDR1 SGHAT, CDR2 FQNNGV. The CDR3 sequence is 11 residues long. The CDR3 loop reads CASSPENIQYF. The CDR3 DNA reads as TGTGCCAGCAGCCCTGAGAACATTCAGTACTTC.

This clonotype was found a few times. The V call is TRBV18, the J call TRBJ1-2; D possibly corresponds to TRBD1 (5 bases). Trimming took off 6 bases at V and 1 base at J, with 12 bases between the two ends. The CDR3 is 14 amino acids. Germline V gene sequence: CDR1 KGHSH, CDR2 LQKENI. CDR3 nucleotides: TGTGCCAGCTCCCCCGGGGCCAATAACTATGGCTACACCTTC. It translates to CASSPGANNYGYTF.

The chain is built from TRBV24-1 and TRBJ2-1; no reliable D call. This CDR3 has 12 amino acids. The germline V and J ends were trimmed by 4 bases and 8 bases, with 8 bases remaining between them. In germline, CDR1 is KGHDR, CDR2 SFDVKD. DNA for the CDR3: TGTGCCACCAGTGAATCCCAGGATGAGCAGTTCTTC. Translating it yields CATSESQDEQFF.

This chain uses TRBV7-6 with TRBJ2-3, with 7 bases that match TRBD2. Germline V lookup: CDR1 SGHVS, CDR2 FNYEAQ. The CDR3 loop spans 16 amino acids. V gave up 1 base and J gave up 2 bases; unmatched junction bases: 6. CDR3 residues: CASSLGGGSPTDTQYF. For the CDR3, the DNA is TGTGCCAGCAGCTTAGGGGGGGGGTCTCCCACAGATACGCAGTATTTT.

The chain joins TRBV5-4 to TRBJ2-1, with D maybe TRBD2 (5 bases). This CDR3 is 18 amino acids long. The germline V gene has CDR1 SGHNT and CDR2 YYREEE (reference sequence). The V end lost 4 bases, the J end lost 1 base, and 21 bases lay between the germline ends. CDR3 region: CASSPGGSGARSYNEQFF. DNA of the CDR3: TGTGCCAGCAGCCCCGGTGGGAGCGGAGCCCGATCCTACAATGAGCAGTTCTTC. The full variable domain, rest sourced from reference TRBV5-4 and TRBJ2-1, is ETGVTQSPTHLIKTRGQQVTLRCSSQSGHNTVSWYQQALGQGPQFIFQYYREEENGRGNFPPRFSGLQFPNYSSELNVNALELDDSALYLCASSPGGSGARSYNEQFFGPGTRLTVL.

This chain connects TRBV18 to TRBJ2-7, with 12 bases identical to TRBD2. CDR3 length: 15 residues. After removal of 6 bases from V and 0 bases from J, the junction contained 3 bases not matched to a gene. CDR1 KGHSH and CDR2 LQKENI come from the germline V gene. CDR3 residues: CASSTTSGSSYEQYF. As DNA, the CDR3 is TGTGCCAGCTCCACGACTAGCGGGAGCTCCTACGAGCAGTACTTC.

V usage is TRBV30 and J usage is TRBJ1-3; unclear D gene. The V end was cut by 5 bases, the J end by 3 bases, with 11 bases between. The germline gives CDR1 GTSNPN, CDR2 SVGIG (reference sequence). This CDR3 spans 13 amino acids. The CDR3 is CAWSPASGNTIYF. Here the CDR3 DNA reads TGTGCCTGGTCGCCGGCCAGTGGAAACACCATATATTTT.

The V gene is TRBV20-1, the J gene TRBJ1-5; 8 bases are shared with TRBD1. The CDR3 has 12 residues. V shed 6 bases, J shed 7 bases, and the junction held 5 bases outside the gene matches. CDR1 and CDR2 from the germline V gene are DFQATT and SNEGSKA (reference sequence). The CDR3: CSADRGEQPQHF. The CDR3 DNA reads as TGCAGTGCAGACAGGGGTGAGCAGCCCCAGCATTTT.

The chain joins TRBV19 to TRBJ2-7; no reliable D call. Germline loops: CDR1 LNHDA, CDR2 SQIVND (reference sequence). V dropped 3 bases and J dropped 0 bases, with 12 bases sitting between them. The CDR3 runs 15 residues. CDR3 sequence (DNA): TGTGCCAGTAGTATCAGGACCCGTAGCTCCTACGAGCAGTACTTC. Translating it yields CASSIRTRSSYEQYF.

V is TRBV5-1 and J is TRBJ2-7; 7 bases align to TRBD2. Germline-derived CDR1 and CDR2 are SGHRS and YFSETQ. J lost 3 bases, V lost 0 bases, and 6 bases had no gene match. The CDR3 covers 15 residues. The CDR3 nucleotides read TGCGCCAGCAGCTTGGAGGCGGGAGCCTTCTACGAGCAGTACTTC. Translation gives CASSLEAGAFYEQYF.

V usage is TRBV18 and J usage is TRBJ1-2; D remains ambiguous. The V gene lost 5 bases and the J gene lost 1 base, with 11 bases spanning the gap. The CDR3 is made up of 14 amino acids. Germline-derived CDR1 and CDR2 are KGHSH and LQKENI. The chain's CDR3 is CASSAILGNYGYTF. CDR3 sequence (DNA): TGTGCCAGCTCAGCCATACTGGGTAACTATGGCTACACCTTC.

In this sample, this clonotype turned up once. The chain joins TRBV20-1 to TRBJ2-2; possibly TRBD2 for D (6 bases). The V gene lost 5 bases and the J gene lost 1 base, with 8 bases spanning the gap. This CDR3 contains 13 residues. CDR1 is DFQATT and CDR2 is SNEGSKA in the germline V gene (reference sequence). CDR3 nucleotide sequence: TGCAGTGCTTTTAGCGGGAACACCGGGGAGCTGTTTTTT. Encoded protein: CSAFSGNTGELFF.

V and J are TRBV12-3 or TRBV12-4 and TRBJ1-3; D is possibly TRBD1 (6 bases). V shed 7 bases and J shed 7 bases, with 20 bases lying between them. The CDR3 length is 15 residues. CDR3 sequence (DNA): TGTGCCAGCACCAAAGACAGGATCTTGGGGAACACCATATATTTT. Amino acids: CASTKDRILGNTIYF.

This clonotype was seen a single time. The rearrangement joins TRBV3-1 to TRBJ2-1, with D perhaps being TRBD1 or TRBD2 (5 bases each). Trimming removed 1 base at V and 7 bases at J, with 17 bases between. The CDR3 runs to 16 residues. The germline gives CDR1 LGHDT, CDR2 YNNKEL (reference sequence). CDR3 DNA: TGTGCCAGCAGCCAAGGCACCGGGGACCAAGGGAATGAGCAGTTCTTC. This codes for CASSQGTGDQGNEQFF.

This chain uses TRBV18 with TRBJ1-5, with D possibly matching TRBD1 (5 bases). Germline V lookup: CDR1 KGHSH, CDR2 LQKENI. Deletions cut 5 bases from V and 4 bases from J, with 9 bases between. This CDR3 is built from 13 residues. CDR3: CASSFQGNQPQHF. CDR3 DNA sequence: TGTGCCAGCTCATTTCAGGGTAATCAGCCCCAGCATTTT.

V gene TRBV5-1 combines with J gene TRBJ1-2, with 9 positions matching TRBD1. V was clipped by 5 bases and J by 6 bases; unmatched bases: 8. The CDR3 is made up of 14 amino acids. CDR1 is SGHRS, CDR2 YFSETQ, per germline. The CDR3 sequence is CASRPVWTGDGYTF. Written as DNA, the CDR3 is TGCGCCAGCAGGCCCGTCTGGACAGGGGATGGCTACACCTTC.

The rearrangement links TRBV21-1 to TRBJ1-2. TRBV21-1 is assigned pseudogene status. There are 16 residues in the CDR3. CDR3 sequence reads: CASSKALGRWNYGYTF. Here the CDR3 DNA reads TGTGCCAGCAGCAAAGCTTTGGGCAGGTGGAACTATGGCTACACCTTC.

The chain uses TRBV15 and TRBJ2-5; 9 bases fit TRBD2. CDR1 and CDR2 from the germline V gene are LNHNV and YYDKDF (reference sequence). V was pared by 2 bases and J by 8 bases, with 3 bases of the junction left unmatched. The CDR3 has 13 residues. DNA of the CDR3: TGTGCCACCAGCAGACTGCGGGAGGGTACCCAGTACTTC. Its translation: CATSRLREGTQYF.

The V and J genes are TRBV19 and TRBJ2-7; TRBD2 matches at 7 bases. The CDR3 extends over 14 amino acids. Germline values: CDR1 LNHDA, CDR2 SQIVND (reference sequence). The junction had 7 bases not matched to a gene; V was cut back by 8 bases and J by 0 bases. CDR3 sequence reads: CASSPPGGSYEQYF. DNA of the CDR3: TGTGCCAGTTCTCCCCCGGGAGGCTCCTACGAGCAGTACTTC.

This chain joins TRBV20-1 and TRBJ2-7, with D possibly being TRBD2 (5 bases). Trimming left V 5 bases short and J 10 bases short, with 24 bases between. This CDR3 spans 14 amino acids. In germline, CDR1 is DFQATT, CDR2 SNEGSKA (reference sequence). CDR3 in DNA: TGCAGTGCTCTTTTACGAGATTCGGGCGGGTCACAGTACTTC. It translates to CSALLRDSGGSQYF.

This chain connects TRBV5-1 to TRBJ2-1, with D tentatively TRBD2 (6 bases). V lost 4 bases and J lost 9, with 14 bases in between. CDR3 length: 13 amino acids. The germline V gene has CDR1 SGHRS and CDR2 YFSETQ. CDR3 nucleotide sequence: TGCGCCAGCAGCCGCGGACTAATAAGTGAGCAGTTCTTC. Its protein is CASSRGLISEQFF.